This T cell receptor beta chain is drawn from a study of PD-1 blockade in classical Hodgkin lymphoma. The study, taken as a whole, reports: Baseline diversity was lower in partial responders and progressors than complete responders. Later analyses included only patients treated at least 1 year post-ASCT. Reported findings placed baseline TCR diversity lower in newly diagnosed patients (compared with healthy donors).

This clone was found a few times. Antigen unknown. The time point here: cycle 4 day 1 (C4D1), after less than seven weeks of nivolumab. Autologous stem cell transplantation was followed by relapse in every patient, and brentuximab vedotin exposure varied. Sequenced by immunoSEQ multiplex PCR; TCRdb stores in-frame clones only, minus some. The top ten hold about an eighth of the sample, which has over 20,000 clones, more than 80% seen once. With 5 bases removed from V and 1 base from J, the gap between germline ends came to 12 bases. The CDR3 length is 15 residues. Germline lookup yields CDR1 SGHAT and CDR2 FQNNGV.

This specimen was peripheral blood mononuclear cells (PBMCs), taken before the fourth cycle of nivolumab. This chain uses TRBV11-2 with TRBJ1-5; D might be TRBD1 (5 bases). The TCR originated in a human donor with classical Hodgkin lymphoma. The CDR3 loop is CASSRLGESNQPQHF. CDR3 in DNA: TGTGCCAGCAGCAGGCTGGGGGAGAGCAATCAGCCCCAGCATTTT. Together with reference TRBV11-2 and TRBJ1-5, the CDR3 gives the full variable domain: EAGVAQSPRYKIIEKRQSVAFWCNPISGHATLYWYQQILGQGPKLLIQFQNNGVVDDSQLPKDRFSAERLKGVDSTLKIQPAKLEDSAVYLCASSRLGESNQPQHFGDGTRLSIL.